The rows below give T cell receptor beta chains drawn from one sample of a study of T cell changes during pregnancy in multiple sclerosis. TCRdb's copy holds only in-frame clones and misses some; the assay was immunoSEQ multiplex PCR. This table holds over 50,000 clones, 92% found once. This material consisted of peripheral blood, taken in the first trimester of pregnancy. The receptors here all came from a female donor with multiple sclerosis, enrolled in a pregnancy study. The CDR3 runs from the conserved cysteine through the conserved F or W. Each record gives: V gene, J gene, CDR3 protein.

>TRBV6-5|TRBJ1-5
CASSSDRGHQPQHF
>TRBV4-1|TRBJ2-3
CASSQGPAGGRTDTQYF
>TRBV7-9|TRBJ2-7
CASSLAGASGRAGYEQYF
>TRBV7-2|TRBJ2-3
CASRDGPAPGTDTQYF
>TRBV5-4|TRBJ1-2
CASSAPGQYYGYTF
>TRBV4-3|TRBJ2-6
CASSQGTSSSGANVLTF
>TRBV11-3|TRBJ1-3
CASSPGQGPGNTIYF
>TRBV7-2|TRBJ2-3
CASSLGGRLAPSADTQYF
>TRBV7-2|TRBJ1-2
CASSPQGEVGYTF
>TRBV7-2|TRBJ2-7
CASSLRRTSGRNSYEQYF
>TRBV7-3|TRBJ2-4
CASSPDPAGSAGIQYF
>TRBV5-6|TRBJ2-7
CASSLGLAVYEQYF
>TRBV5-1|TRBJ1-2
CASSTAGEPSYGYTF
>TRBV29-1|TRBJ2-2
CSVKSPGQGTGELFF
>TRBV27|TRBJ1-1
CASSLKNMNTEAFF
>TRBV9|TRBJ2-7
CASSVEIAGPTYEQYF
>TRBV4-1|TRBJ1-2
CASSQEPSGGSYGYTF
>TRBV5-1|TRBJ2-7
CASSLGAKEVSYEQYF
>TRBV5-6|TRBJ1-4
CASTRGGANEKLFF
>TRBV6-5|TRBJ1-3
CASSYRGRGGGNTIYF
>TRBV11-3|TRBJ1-1
CASSLNRRVAFF
>TRBV6-6|TRBJ1-2
CASSLGAFYGYTF
>TRBV21-1|TRBJ2-4
CASSKIRGTSGTLTKNIQYF
>TRBV9|TRBJ2-3
CASSVGLAGGPGDTQYF
>TRBV4-2|TRBJ2-1
CASSPGLADYNEQFF
>TRBV28|TRBJ1-5
CASDGRNQPQHF
>TRBV7-9|TRBJ1-4
CASSRGAAKLFF
>TRBV9|TRBJ2-7
CASSPEAGLSYEQYF
>TRBV5-1|TRBJ2-7
CASRGAGKIEQYF
>TRBV6-1|TRBJ1-2
CASSEARAAGYTF
>TRBV9|TRBJ2-3
CASSAERASTDTQYF
>TRBV11-3|TRBJ2-5
CASSPRTSGRETQYF
>TRBV27|TRBJ2-3
CASIGAGSTDTQYF
>TRBV2|TRBJ1-6
CASTGAANNSPLHF
>TRBV4-2|TRBJ2-7
CASSQLQGATLGYEQYF
>TRBV5-6|TRBJ2-3
CASSLLAATSLITDTQYF
>TRBV5-1|TRBJ2-1
CASRLAGAVYNEQFF
>TRBV15|TRBJ1-5
CATSRAPGWDSNQPQHF
>TRBV7-9|TRBJ2-7
CASSGRDRSTPEQYF
>TRBV9|TRBJ1-1
CASSVVEGVQGTEAFF
>TRBV27|TRBJ2-7
CASSLSGGSEQYF
>TRBV4-3|TRBJ2-1
CASSQDSLRGTSGSYNEQFF
>TRBV7-3|TRBJ2-5
CASSLVDGETQYF
>TRBV4-3|TRBJ2-1
CASSLRTEGREIDEQFF
>TRBV27|TRBJ2-7
CASSLRGTSGIGSSYEQYF
>TRBV28|TRBJ2-1
CASTSSGEPNSYNEQFF